This TCR beta chain was found in a study of blood T cells in healthy people across ages. For this clonotype: Its antigen is not known.

Sample-barcoded 5' priming and a J-beta primer mix drove a second PCR of about 7 to 12 cycles. TCRdb reanalysed the 5' RACE reads using MiXCR and keeps one entry per CDR3 protein. This sample yields approximately 880,000 distinct CDR3 sequences, of which 40% to 60% are seen a single time; about an eighth belongs to the top ten. Germline CDR1 SQVTM, CDR2 ANQGSEA. This CDR3 is built from 13 residues. V lost 7 bases, J lost 11 bases, and 16 bases stayed unmatched. Study-wide results and limits: The unsorted PBMCs prevented any conclusive comparison of naive versus antigen-experienced cells. Roughly linear age-related decline in beta diversity appeared, significant by age roughly 40. Because donor CMV status was unknown, expanded clonotype changes were possibly confounded.

Total RNA, at least 5.5 micrograms per sample, came from PBMCs. The sample consisted of blood. This rearrangement joins TRBV29-1 to TRBJ2-5, with 7 nucleotides matching TRBD1. The TCR originated in a man aged 25 to 40 in good health. The CDR3 nucleotides are TGCAGCGGTGGACAGGTGGCCTACAATGAGCAGTACTTC. Residues: CSGGQVAYNEQYF. Looking up the rest from reference TRBV29-1 and TRBJ2-5 gives the full variable domain: SAVISQKPSRDICQRGTSLTIQCQVDSQVTMMFWYRQQPGQSLTLIATANQGSEATYESGFVIDKFPISRPNLTFSTLTVSNMSPEDSSIYLCSGGQVAYNEQYFGPGTRLLVL.